These T cell receptor beta chains were read from a single sample in a study of shared clonotypes between healthy human individuals. TCRdb keeps only in-frame clones here, not all; method: immunoSEQ multiplex PCR. The table records under 550,000 clones, 90% to 96% of them present only once. Sequencing was carried out using naive CD4+ T cells sorted from blood. These receptors were obtained from a woman in her twenties or thirties in good health. CDR3s include the opening cysteine and the closing phenylalanine or tryptophan. Fields, in order: D gene, clone size, V gene, J gene, CDR3 DNA, CDR3 protein. The D gene is left open where the match is weak. Clone size is shown for a subset of rows, as once, few, many or a class of expanded clone.

D: -; size: -; V: TRBV1; J: TRBJ1-5; DNA: TGCACCGGCAGCCCGAAAGGGGGCAGGGTTTTTCAGCCCCAGCATTTT; CDR3: CTGSPKGGRVFQPQHF
D: -; size: -; V: TRBV30; J: TRBJ1-4; DNA: TGTGCCTGGAGGGTAAATGGAGGGGATGAAAAACTGTTTTTT; CDR3: CAWRVNGGDEKLFF
D: -; size: -; V: TRBV18; J: TRBJ2-7; DNA: TGTGCCAGCTCGCCAAGCCGGGGTAGCCCCTACGAGCAGTACTTC; CDR3: CASSPSRGSPYEQYF
D: TRBD1; size: -; V: TRBV27; J: TRBJ2-7; DNA: TGTGCCAGCAGTCCTTCGACAGGGGGCATCCCCTACGAGCAGTACTTC; CDR3: CASSPSTGGIPYEQYF
D: -; size: -; V: TRBV4-1; J: TRBJ2-7; DNA: TGCGCCAGCAGCCAAGGGCAACTAGCTACCTACGAGCAGTACTTC; CDR3: CASSQGQLATYEQYF
D: -; size: -; V: TRBV28; J: TRBJ2-2; DNA: TGTGCCAGCAGTTTAGGAAGGGGCCGTAACGGGGAGCTGTTTTTT; CDR3: CASSLGRGRNGELFF
D: TRBD1; size: once; V: TRBV11-2; J: TRBJ2-2; DNA: TGTGCCAGCAGCTTAGAACCGGGACAGGGATTCCCCTACACCGGGGAGCTGTTTTTT; CDR3: CASSLEPGQGFPYTGELFF
D: -; size: -; V: TRBV5-4; J: TRBJ1-2; DNA: TGTGCCAGCAGCTTGGCCGGGGGGGGCTCGAGCTATGGCTACACCTTC; CDR3: CASSLAGGGSSYGYTF
D: TRBD2; size: -; V: TRBV7-2; J: TRBJ2-7; DNA: TGTGCCAGCAGCTTAGTAGCGGGAGAGGGTGAGCAGTACTTC; CDR3: CASSLVAGEGEQYF
D: TRBD2; size: -; V: TRBV7-2; J: TRBJ2-5; DNA: TGTGCCAGCAGCATCATAGCGGGAGGGGAAGAGACCCAGTACTTC; CDR3: CASSIIAGGEETQYF
D: -; size: -; V: TRBV4-1; J: TRBJ2-7; DNA: TGCGCCAGCAGCCAAGATGACAGGACTCCATACGAGCAGTACTTC; CDR3: CASSQDDRTPYEQYF
D: TRBD2; size: -; V: TRBV5-4; J: TRBJ2-7; DNA: TGTGCCAGCAGCTTGGATCGACTAGCGGGAGTAGCCTACGAGCAGTACTTC; CDR3: CASSLDRLAGVAYEQYF
D: -; size: -; V: TRBV7-9; J: TRBJ1-4; DNA: TGTGCCAGCAGCCGCCGTGGCTTAATGAATGAAAAACTGTTTTTT; CDR3: CASSRRGLMNEKLFF
D: -; size: -; V: TRBV18; J: TRBJ2-7; DNA: TGTGCCAGCTCCCTGCAGGGGTCTAGTACGCCCTACGAGCAGTACTTC; CDR3: CASSLQGSSTPYEQYF
D: -; size: -; V: TRBV4-1; J: TRBJ1-3; DNA: TGCGCCAGCAGCCAAGATAGGAGGGTAGCTGGAAACACCATATATTTT; CDR3: CASSQDRRVAGNTIYF
D: TRBD1; size: -; V: TRBV5-1; J: TRBJ2-3; DNA: TGCGCCAGCAGCTTTGGTAGGACAGGGACGACAGATACGCAGTATTTT; CDR3: CASSFGRTGTTDTQYF
D: -; size: -; V: TRBV5-1; J: TRBJ1-1; DNA: TGCGCCAGTCAACCCTTTTTGGGGAGGGTCGACACTGAAGCTTTCTTT; CDR3: CASQPFLGRVDTEAFF
D: -; size: -; V: TRBV28; J: TRBJ2-7; DNA: TGTGCCAGCAGTTCAGGGTCTATCTCCTACGAGCAGTACTTC; CDR3: CASSSGSISYEQYF
D: -; size: once; V: TRBV28; J: TRBJ1-1; DNA: TGTGCCAGCAGTTTTTTGGGGAAAGGAGCTTTCTTT; CDR3: CASSFLGKGAFF
D: -; size: -; V: TRBV6-6; J: TRBJ2-2; DNA: TGTGCCAGCAGTCCACCTCTCGGACTGATCTCCGGGGAGCTGTTTTTT; CDR3: CASSPPLGLISGELFF
D: -; size: -; V: TRBV6-1; J: TRBJ1-2; DNA: TGTGCCAGCAGCCGGGACGGGCAAGAAGGGGGCTACACCTTC; CDR3: CASSRDGQEGGYTF
D: -; size: -; V: TRBV18; J: TRBJ1-5; DNA: TGTGCCAGCTCACCACCAGGGAAGCATAGCAATCAGCCCCAGCATTTT; CDR3: CASSPPGKHSNQPQHF